This T cell receptor beta chain was sequenced for a study of tumor-infiltrating lymphocytes in primary liver carcinoma. Regarding the study as a whole: Tumor-adjacent and tumor-blood pairs displayed less overlap than did pairs of tumor regions. Compared with blood, tumor repertoires held significantly more in their top 250 clones.

Germline CDR1 is MNHEY and CDR2 is SVGAGI. The CDR3 runs 13 residues. The junction had 4 bases not matched to a gene; V was cut back by 3 bases and J by 8 bases. A primer in the constant region served to generate TCR beta cDNA from 450 to 600 ng of total RNA. Each TCR beta library was derived from three nested multiplex PCR rounds that employed slightly modified ARM-PCR. Amplification in the first two PCR rounds was performed using TRBV1-TRBV30 forward primers and a C-beta reverse primer for 10 cycles each. TCRdb processed the multiplex PCR reads anew with MiXCR; each CDR3 protein has one entry. The sample lists approximately 320,000 distinct CDR3 sequences, around 50% seen once, with over 15% in the top ten. The sample holds a few counts of this clonotype. Its antigen remains unidentified. Germline DNA was extracted alongside blood RNA, which was obtained from unsorted whole blood.

The chain uses TRBV6-5 and TRBJ1-1, with 9 bases that match TRBD1. The sequenced sample consisted of peripheral blood. The clonotype originates from a woman in her thirties with primary liver carcinoma and hepatitis B virus infection. CDR3 sequence reads: CASSYYGQGEAFF. CDR3 DNA: TGTGCCAGCAGTTATTACGGACAGGGGGAAGCTTTCTTT.